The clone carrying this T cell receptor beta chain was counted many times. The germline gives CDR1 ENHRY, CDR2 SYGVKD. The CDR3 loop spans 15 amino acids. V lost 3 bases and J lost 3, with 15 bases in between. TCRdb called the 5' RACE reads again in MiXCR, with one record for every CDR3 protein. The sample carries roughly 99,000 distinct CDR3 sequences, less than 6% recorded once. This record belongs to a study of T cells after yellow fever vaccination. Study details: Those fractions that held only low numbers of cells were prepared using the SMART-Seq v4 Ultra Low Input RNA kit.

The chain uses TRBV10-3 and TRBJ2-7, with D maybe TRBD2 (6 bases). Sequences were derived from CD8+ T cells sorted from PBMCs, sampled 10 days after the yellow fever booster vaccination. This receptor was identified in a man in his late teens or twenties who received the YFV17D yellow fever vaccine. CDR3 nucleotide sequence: TGTGCCATCAGTGACCCGGGACTTCCTAACTACGAGCAGTACTTC. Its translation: CAISDPGLPNYEQYF.